Sequencing of this T cell receptor (beta chain) was carried out in a study of T cells in Graves' hyperthyroidism and ophthalmopathy. Findings and caveats of the study: Most clonotypes expanded in the thyroid (above 0.001) were also present in blood. Researchers report that a 13 V-J model separated ophthalmopathy from stable hyperthyroidism.

RNA transcripts gave rise to amplified TCR beta CDR3 regions. RT-PCR in the first round (using the HTBI primer set) targeted the TCR CDR3. TCRdb re-derived calls from the multiplex PCR reads in MiXCR, one entry per CDR3 protein. This table holds 350,000 to 400,000 distinct CDR3 sequences, approximately 17% found once. Trimming removed 0 bases at V and 7 bases at J, with 10 bases between. The CDR3 spans 14 residues. Per germline, CDR1 SGHRS and CDR2 YFSETQ. Concerning this clonotype: Its antigen is unidentified.

The sample was blood. The TCR originated in a man aged 18 to 30 with Graves' ophthalmopathy. The gene calls are TRBV5-1 and TRBJ2-2; the D is unclear. The CDR3 DNA sequence: TGCGCCAGCAGCTTGGCGCTACAGAGCGGGGAGCTGTTTTTT. Protein product: CASSLALQSGELFF.